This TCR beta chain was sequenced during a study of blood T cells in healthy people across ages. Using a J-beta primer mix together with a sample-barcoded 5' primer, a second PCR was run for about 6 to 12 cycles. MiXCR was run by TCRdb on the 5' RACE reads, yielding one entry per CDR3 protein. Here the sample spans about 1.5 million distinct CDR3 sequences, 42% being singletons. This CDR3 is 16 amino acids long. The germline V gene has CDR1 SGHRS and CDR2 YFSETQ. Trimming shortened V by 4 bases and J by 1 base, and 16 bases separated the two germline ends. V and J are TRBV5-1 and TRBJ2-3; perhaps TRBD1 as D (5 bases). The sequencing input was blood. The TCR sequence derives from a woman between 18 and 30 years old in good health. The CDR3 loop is CASSQSRTLRTDTQYF. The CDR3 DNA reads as TGCGCCAGCAGCCAGAGTAGGACACTGCGCACAGATACGCAGTATTTT. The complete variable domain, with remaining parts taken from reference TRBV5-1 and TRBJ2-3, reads KAGVTQTPRYLIKTRGQQVTLSCSPISGHRSVSWYQQTPGQGLQFLFEYFSETQRNKGNFPGRFSGRQFSNSRSEMNVSTLELGDSALYLCASSQSRTLRTDTQYFGPGTRLTVL.